This T cell receptor (beta chain) was profiled in a study of blood T cell repertoires in COVID-19. Study background: Acute-phase and convalescent COVID-19 samples originated in the United States, Italy and Spain. PBMCs, B-cell-depleted T cells, or T cells were the source of the cDNA or gDNA that made up the material.

Per the original methods: It was from reference gene primer amplification that nucleated cell counts were estimated. The method was immunoSEQ multiplex PCR; TCRdb's version includes in-frame clones alone and lacks a portion of them. That table is the source of V, J and clone size, and D and trimming were worked out from the DNA. The data contain more than 60,000 clones, about 74% of them singletons. With 1 base removed from V and 2 bases from J, the gap between germline ends came to 10 bases. Germline V gives CDR1 MGHRA, CDR2 YSYEKL. The CDR3 spans 15 residues. This TCR was sampled from a human donor with acute or convalescent COVID-19. The donor label of this sample is uncertain. Sequenced sample: peripheral blood. The chain is built from TRBV4-1 and TRBJ2-3; a weak D match, TRBD1 (5 bases). The CDR3 sequence is CASSQAYGATDTQYF. The CDR3 region has the DNA TGCGCCAGCAGCCAAGCGTATGGGGCCACAGATACGCAGTATTTT.